The T cell receptor beta chain under discussion was sequenced for a study of T cells after yellow fever vaccination. TCRdb reprocessed the 5' RACE reads via MiXCR and lists one record per CDR3 protein. The table has some 350,000 distinct CDR3 sequences, roughly 4.3% seen once. Germline V CDR1 and CDR2: MNHEY, SVGEGT. The CDR3 runs 14 residues. V was pared by 8 bases and J by 0 bases, with 11 bases between. Sequenced material: PBMCs, taken 5 days after the yellow fever booster vaccination. This sequence was found in a man younger than 35 who received the YFV17D yellow fever vaccine. The rearrangement uses TRBV6-2 or TRBV6-3 and TRBJ2-1, with D uncertain. The CDR3 loop is CASVDGNSYNEQFF. The CDR3 region has the DNA TGTGCCAGCGTAGACGGCAACTCCTACAATGAGCAGTTCTTC.